The following is a TCR beta chain sequence with its context. Antigen specificity is unknown. The identical CDR3 is also encoded by other nucleotide sequences in the sample. Both 60 Vbeta primers and 13 Jbeta primers went into the PCR. The protocol was immunoSEQ multiplex PCR, while the TCRdb copy is restricted to in-frame clones and leaves out a portion. The sample shows about 180,000 clones, more than 60% of them seen only once. The data belong to a study of cytomegalovirus exposure and HLA in healthy donors. In the study overall: Earlier results showed almost 120 million unique TCR beta sequences derived from approximately 170 million T cells.

Germline CDR1 is SEHNR and CDR2 is FQNEAQ (reference sequence). CDR3 length equals 12 residues. V lost 1 base, J lost 1 base, and 2 bases lay in between. Overall study findings and caveats: In a later analysis, most CMV-associated TCR beta chains appeared HLA-restricted.

Donors consisted of healthy bone marrow donors. The clonotype comes from a man aged 18 to 35 in good health and CMV-seronegative. The chain has TRBV7-9 and TRBJ2-7; D is undetermined. Specimen: PBMCs. CDR3 sequence (DNA): TGTGCCAGCAGCTTAGTATCCTACGAGCAGTACTTC. Translated, it gives CASSLVSYEQYF. Full variable domain (remainder filled in from reference TRBV7-9 and TRBJ2-7): DTGVSQNPRHKITKRGQNVTFRCDPISEHNRLYWYRQTLGQGPEFLTYFQNEAQLEKSRLLSDRFSAERPKGSFSTLEIQRTEQGDSAMYLCASSLVSYEQYFGPGTRLTVT.